Shown below are 4 T cell receptor beta chains from a single sample sequenced in a study of regulatory T cells in long-lasting Graves disease (dated by TCRdb to about 2021). The protocol used for the library was multiplex PCR. The instrument was an Illumina HiSeq 4000. To build TCR beta libraries, CDR3 regions were amplified by Arm-PCR using iRepertoire HTBI primers. TCRdb cleaned the public reads at Q25 with fastp, built clones with MiXCR and kept in-frame beta chains. Rows with one shared CDR3 protein collapse into an entry with the most common genes and DNA. The sample contains hundreds of thousands of distinct CDR3 sequences, about 16% of them found a single time. 20% to 30% of the sample is in the top ten clones. Per the publication, the time point label means: newly diagnosed GD, antithyroid drugs for less than 3 months. For both TCR sequencing and RNA sequencing, RNA was extracted from PBMCs using TRIzol.

A further study also used this sample, focusing on T cells in Graves' hyperthyroidism and ophthalmopathy.

Sample: peripheral blood mononuclear cells (PBMCs), taken at new diagnosis, from a patient treated with antithyroid drugs. Source of these receptors: a middle-aged woman with Graves disease. Donor details come from another sample of the same person, matched by shared clones.

This clonotype was picked up many times. This chain joins TRBV9 and TRBJ2-7; weak D call: TRBD2 (5 bases). V was trimmed by 3 bases and J by 3 bases, leaving 16 bases between them. CDR3 length equals 15 residues. CDR1 SGDLS and CDR2 YYNGEE come from the germline V gene. The CDR3 DNA reads as TGTGCCAGCAGCGCCACTAGTACACTAGGCTACGAGCAGTACTTC. It encodes CASSATSTLGYEQYF.

Points on this clonotype: A read error may be the cause here, since a much bigger clone is one base away. The rearrangement uses TRBV5-5 and TRBJ2-7, with D perhaps matching TRBD1 or TRBD2 (5 bases each). CDR3 length: 15 residues. Germline V CDR1 and CDR2: SGHKS, YYEKEE (reference sequence). The CDR3 protein is CASSLEGTVSYERYF. The CDR3 DNA reads TGTGCCAGCAGCTTGGAGGGGACGGTCTCCTACGAGCGGTACTTC.

This chain's CDR3 is CAIMGQGEGYTF. CDR3 nucleotides: TGTGCCATCATGGGACAGGGCGAAGGCTACACCTTC. The V gene is TRBV10-3, the J gene TRBJ1-2, with TRBD1 matching over 9 bases. The CDR3 totals 12 residues. The junction had 5 bases not matched to a gene; V was cut back by 7 bases and J by 8 bases. Germline CDR1 reads ENHRY; CDR2 reads SYGVKD.

The DNA for the CDR3 is TGTGCCAGCAGTGAGGAATTCCTTAGCAATCAGCCCCAGCATTTT. Amino acids: CASSEEFLSNQPQHF. V and J are TRBV6-1 and TRBJ1-5; D is undetermined. Germline CDR1 MNHNS, CDR2 SASEGT. The V end was cut by 3 bases, the J end by 0 bases, with 9 bases between. This CDR3 region has 15 residues.